These T cell receptor beta chains were read from a single sample in a study of vaccination and CD4 T cells after COVID-19. Their target antigens are unknown. TCRdb reprocessed the PCR reads with MiXCR, giving one entry per CDR3 protein. Of a few thousand distinct CDR3 sequences listed, around 20% were seen once; the top ten hold roughly an eighth. Sequencing was done on a sample of CD4+ T cells from blood, cultured in vitro. These receptors were obtained from a human donor who had recovered from COVID-19. CDR3s include the opening cysteine and the closing phenylalanine or tryptophan. Fields, in order: CDR3 DNA, CDR3 protein, V gene, J gene, D gene, clone size. D genes are given only for firm matches. Part of the rows lack a size; the others show once, few, many or a class for expanded clones.

TGTGCCAGCAGTTTGACCCTAGGTGGGACCCAGTACTTC	CASSLTLGGTQYF	TRBV12-3/TRBV12-4	TRBJ2-5	-	medium-sized
TGCGCCAGCGCTTCTCTAGCGCAAGCCTACAATGAGCAGTTCTTC	CASASLAQAYNEQFF	TRBV10-2	TRBJ2-1	-	few
TGTGCCAGCAGCTTAGGGACAGGCTCCACCGGGGAGCTGTTTTTT	CASSLGTGSTGELFF	TRBV7-9	TRBJ2-2	TRBD1	-
TGTGCCAGCTCACCGGCAGGGGGAAGCTACACCTTC	CASSPAGGSYTF	TRBV18	TRBJ1-2	TRBD1	-
TGTGCCAGCAGTTTAAGAGGGGTGCAGTACTTC	CASSLRGVQYF	TRBV12-3/TRBV12-4	TRBJ2-7	-	-
TGTGCCAGCAGTTACACCTCACTGGGTTGGACCTACGAGCAGTACTTC	CASSYTSLGWTYEQYF	TRBV6-5	TRBJ2-7	-	few
TGTGCCACCAGCAGAGCGGACAGGGGAAGGCAAGGGGAGCTGTTTTTT	CATSRADRGRQGELFF	TRBV15	TRBJ2-2	TRBD1	medium-sized
TGTGCCAGTAGTAAAGCCAGGGGCACAGATACGCAGTATTTT	CASSKARGTDTQYF	TRBV19	TRBJ2-3	-	-
TGTGCCAGCAGTCCAGGGAATTCTTATGGCTACACCTTC	CASSPGNSYGYTF	TRBV2	TRBJ1-2	-	medium-sized
TGTGCCAGCAGCCGGGGAACAGGGACGAAAACCGGGGAGCTGTTTTTT	CASSRGTGTKTGELFF	TRBV5-6	TRBJ2-2	-	few
TGTGCCAGCAGTTTCGATCGGACCCAGTACTTC	CASSFDRTQYF	TRBV12-3/TRBV12-4	TRBJ2-5	-	few
TGTGCCAGCGCCAACGGACAGGGTGTGCAGCCCCAGCATTTT	CASANGQGVQPQHF	TRBV6-1	TRBJ1-5	TRBD1	few
TGTGCCAGCAGCGGCCGGGAGGCAGAGCAGTTCTTC	CASSGREAEQFF	TRBV11-3	TRBJ2-1	TRBD2	few
TGTGCCAGCAGCCAAGCGCAGGGCAGTTCACCCCTCCACTTT	CASSQAQGSSPLHF	TRBV14	TRBJ1-6	-	-